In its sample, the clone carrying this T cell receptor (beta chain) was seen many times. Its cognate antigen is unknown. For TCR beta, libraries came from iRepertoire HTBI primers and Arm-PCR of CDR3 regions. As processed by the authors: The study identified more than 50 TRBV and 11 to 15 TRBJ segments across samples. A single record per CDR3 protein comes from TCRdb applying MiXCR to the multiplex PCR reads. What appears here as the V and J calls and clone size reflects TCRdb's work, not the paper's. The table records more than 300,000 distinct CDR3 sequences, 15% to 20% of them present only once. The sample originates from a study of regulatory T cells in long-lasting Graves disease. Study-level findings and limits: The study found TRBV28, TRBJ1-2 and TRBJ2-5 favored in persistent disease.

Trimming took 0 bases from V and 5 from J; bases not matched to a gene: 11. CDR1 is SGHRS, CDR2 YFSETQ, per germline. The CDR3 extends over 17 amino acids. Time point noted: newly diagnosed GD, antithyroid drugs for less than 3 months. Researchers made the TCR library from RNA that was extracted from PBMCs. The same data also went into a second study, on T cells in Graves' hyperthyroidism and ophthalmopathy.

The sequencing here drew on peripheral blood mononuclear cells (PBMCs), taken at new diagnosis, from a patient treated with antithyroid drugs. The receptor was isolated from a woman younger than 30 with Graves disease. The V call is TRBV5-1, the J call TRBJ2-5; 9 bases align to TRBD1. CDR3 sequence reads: CASSLAVSTGGSETQYF. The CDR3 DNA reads TGCGCCAGCAGCTTGGCCGTCTCCACAGGGGGCTCGGAGACCCAGTACTTC. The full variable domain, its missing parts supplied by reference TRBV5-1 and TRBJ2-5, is KAGVTQTPRYLIKTRGQQVTLSCSPISGHRSVSWYQQTPGQGLQFLFEYFSETQRNKGNFPGRFSGRQFSNSRSEMNVSTLELGDSALYLCASSLAVSTGGSETQYFGPGTRLLVL.